The 22 T cell receptor beta chains below come from one sample, sequenced in a study of cytomegalovirus exposure and HLA in healthy donors. Clones were sequenced by immunoSEQ multiplex PCR, and TCRdb holds only the in-frame ones, with some missing. The table records 140,000 or so clones, approximately 93% of them present only once. The sample comprised PBMCs. The receptors originated from a man between 18 and 29 years old in good health and CMV-seronegative.

The genes are TRBV11-2 and TRBJ2-5; 7 bases match TRBD1. The CDR3 covers 15 residues. Germline V gene data show CDR1 as SGHAT and CDR2 as FQNNGV. J was trimmed by 2 bases and V by 5 bases; bases with no gene match: 8. The CDR3 here is CASSAWDRRQETQYF. As DNA, the CDR3 is TGTGCCAGCAGCGCCTGGGACAGAAGGCAAGAGACCCAGTACTTC.

CDR3 sequence: CASRQDRAYGYTF. The CDR3 coding sequence is TGTGCCAGCAGACAAGACAGGGCCTATGGCTACACCTTC. The genes are TRBV6-5 and TRBJ1-2, with TRBD1 identical over 7 bases. CDR3 length: 13 residues. Germline trimming cut 6 bases from V and 4 bases from J; bases unmatched to any gene: 5. Germline assignment: CDR1 MNHEY and CDR2 SVGAGI.

The V and J genes are TRBV10-3 and TRBJ2-1; 11 bases line up with TRBD2. The V segment lost 6 bases and the J segment 12 bases; nucleotides outside the gene matches: 10. CDR1 ENHRY and CDR2 SYGVKD come from the germline V gene. CDR3 length: 14 residues. CDR3 bases: TGTGCCATCAGCCCGGGACTAGCGGAATGGGGGCAGTTCTTC. Encoded protein: CAISPGLAEWGQFF.

The chain links TRBV7-9 to TRBJ1-3; 7 nucleotides agree with TRBD1. Germline V gene sequence: CDR1 SEHNR, CDR2 FQNEAQ (reference sequence). Trimming cost V 1 base and J 1 base; bases outside gene matches: 10. The CDR3 sequence is 18 residues long. CDR3 in amino acids: CASSLEGGRGKSGNTIYF. Here the CDR3 DNA reads TGTGCCAGCAGCTTAGAGGGCGGCAGGGGGAAATCTGGAAACACCATATATTTT.

The chain recombines TRBV4-1 with TRBJ1-6; D is unresolved. Germline CDR1 and CDR2: MGHRA and YSYEKL. V was clipped by 4 bases and J by 5 bases, with 6 bases between them. The CDR3 extends over 13 amino acids. This CDR3 reads CASSLGDNSPLHF. The CDR3 DNA sequence: TGCGCCAGCAGCCTCGGGGATAATTCACCCCTCCACTTT.

CDR3: CASFDREGAQYF. CDR3 in DNA: TGTGCCAGCTTCGACAGGGAAGGAGCGCAGTATTTT. V is TRBV2 and J is TRBJ2-3, with 7 bases that match TRBD1. Germline V gene sequence: CDR1 SNHLY, CDR2 FYNNEI. The CDR3 has 12 amino acids. Unmatched junction bases numbered 9, after V lost 8 bases and J lost 10 bases.

DNA of the CDR3: TGCGGGGCCGGGACAGACTATGGCTACACCTTC. Translating gives CGAGTDYGYTF. The rearrangement uses TRBV29-1 and TRBJ1-2; the match to TRBD1 covers 7 bases. Per the germline V gene, CDR1 is SQVTM and CDR2 is ANQGSEA. CDR3 length equals 11 residues.

The chain couples TRBV6-6 to TRBJ2-1; D is ambiguous. This CDR3 comprises 12 residues. The germline V gene has CDR1 MNHNY and CDR2 SVGAGI (reference sequence). Trimming removed 5 bases at V and 9 bases at J, with 11 bases between. CDR3: CASSRERGEQFF. CDR3 coding DNA: TGTGCCAGCAGTCGAGAAAGAGGTGAGCAGTTCTTC.

The chain combines TRBV6-6 with TRBJ2-7; D might be TRBD2 (6 bases). CDR1 is MNHNY, CDR2 SVGAGI, per germline (reference sequence). Trimming left V 2 bases short and J 6 bases short, with 8 bases between. CDR3 length: 12 amino acids. This CDR3 is CASSYGGIEQYF. In nucleotides, the CDR3 is TGTGCCAGCAGTTACGGAGGGATCGAGCAGTACTTC.

This clone was recorded only once. The chain uses TRBV19 and TRBJ1-1; tentatively, D is TRBD1 (6 bases). This CDR3 is 13 amino acids long. Germline V gives CDR1 LNHDA, CDR2 SQIVND (reference sequence). The V end lost 1 base, the J end lost 6 bases, and 9 bases lay between the germline ends. This chain's CDR3 is CASSIVPGAEAFF. DNA for the CDR3: TGTGCCAGTAGTATAGTCCCAGGGGCTGAAGCTTTCTTT.

As regards this clone: Other DNA sequences in the sample encode the same CDR3. V and J are TRBV9 and TRBJ2-2, with 11 bases identical to TRBD2. The length of the CDR3 is 16 residues. Per the germline V gene, CDR1 is SGDLS and CDR2 is YYNGEE. V lost 0 bases, J lost 6 bases, and 4 bases stayed unmatched. As DNA, the CDR3 is TGTGCCAGCAGCGTAGGCCTAGCGGGAGGTGCCGGGGAGCTGTTTTTT. This gives the protein CASSVGLAGGAGELFF.

This rearrangement joins TRBV11-2 to TRBJ2-1; a weak D match, TRBD2 (6 bases). V dropped 0 bases and J dropped 3 bases, with 21 bases sitting between them. This CDR3 is 19 amino acids long. Germline CDR1 SGHAT, CDR2 FQNNGV. CDR3 region: CASSLDSIRLARNYNEQFF. Here the CDR3 DNA reads TGTGCCAGCAGCTTAGATTCCATCCGGCTAGCGAGAAACTACAATGAGCAGTTCTTC.

The CDR3 DNA reads as TGTGCCAGCAGCGACCGGGGTCATGGCTACACCTTC. This sequence encodes CASSDRGHGYTF. The genes are TRBV9 and TRBJ1-2, with D unclear. CDR3 length: 12 residues. Germline CDR1 is SGDLS and CDR2 is YYNGEE. V shed 3 bases and J shed 6 bases, with 9 bases lying between them.

The chain employs TRBV18 and TRBJ2-7; D is perhaps TRBD2 (5 bases). V gave up 3 bases and J gave up 3 bases, with 6 bases separating them. CDR3 length equals 12 residues. The germline gives CDR1 KGHSH, CDR2 LQKENI. The CDR3 spells CASSPAGYEQYF. In DNA form, the CDR3 reads TGTGCCAGCTCACCGGCGGGCTACGAGCAGTACTTC.

V usage is TRBV5-1 and J usage is TRBJ2-5; 7 bases are shared with TRBD2. Unmatched junction bases numbered 10, after V lost 4 bases and J lost 4 bases. Germline values: CDR1 SGHRS, CDR2 YFSETQ. The CDR3 consists of 15 residues. CDR3 amino acids: CASSPSGGEGETQYF. CDR3 DNA: TGCGCCAGCAGCCCCTCTGGGGGGGAGGGAGAGACCCAGTACTTC.

The V and J genes are TRBV6-1 and TRBJ2-7; TRBD2 is a possible D gene (6 bases). The CDR3 has 12 amino acids. The V end was cut by 0 bases, the J end by 11 bases, with 11 bases between. Per germline, CDR1 MNHNS and CDR2 SASEGT. CDR3 protein: CASSEARLVEYV. In DNA form, the CDR3 reads TGTGCCAGCAGTGAAGCGCGACTAGTCGAGTACGTC.

The chain recombines TRBV28 with TRBJ2-7, with TRBD1 matching over 9 bases. The CDR3 length is 14 residues. Germline V gives CDR1 MDHEN, CDR2 SYDVKM. Unmatched junction bases numbered 4, after V lost 4 bases and J lost 3 bases. This CDR3 is CASSSSGQGYEQYV. DNA for the CDR3: TGTGCCAGCAGTTCCTCGGGACAGGGCTACGAGCAGTACGTC.

The J gene is TRBJ2-3, the V gene TRBV7-6; D uncertain. CDR1 is SGHVS and CDR2 is FNYEAQ in the germline V gene. This CDR3 has 15 residues. V was clipped by 1 base and J by 0 bases, with 8 bases between them. The CDR3 bases are TGTGCCAGCAGCTTAGACTGGTATAGCACAGATACGCAGTATTTT. Its translation: CASSLDWYSTDTQYF.

The chain links TRBV6-1 to TRBJ1-3; D remains unclear. Germline CDR1 is MNHNS and CDR2 is SASEGT. This CDR3 is 15 amino acids long. Trimming left V 4 bases short and J 2 bases short, with 12 bases between. The CDR3 here is CASSAEEPAGNTIYF. Written as DNA, the CDR3 is TGTGCCAGCAGTGCGGAGGAACCCGCTGGAAACACCATATATTTT.

The chain has TRBV29-1 and TRBJ1-1, with 7 positions matching TRBD1. J was trimmed by 2 bases and V by 8 bases; bases with no gene match: 11. From germline, CDR1 is SQVTM and CDR2 ANQGSEA. The CDR3 extends over 14 amino acids. The DNA for the CDR3 is TGCAGCTCGAAGGAGGGGACAGACAACACTGAAGCTTTCTTT. It yields the protein CSSKEGTDNTEAFF.

This chain joins TRBV7-8 and TRBJ1-4; a possible D gene is TRBD1 (5 bases). This CDR3 region has 15 residues. The V and J ends lost 5 bases and 6 bases respectively, with 16 bases between them. Per the germline V gene, CDR1 is SGHVS and CDR2 is FQNEAQ. The CDR3 DNA sequence: TGTGCCAGCAGCGATCGGGGGGTTTGGGATGAAAAACTGTTTTTT. Its translation: CASSDRGVWDEKLFF.

The rearrangement links TRBV6-1 to TRBJ1-1, with 8 nucleotides matching TRBD1. CDR1 MNHNS and CDR2 SASEGT come from the germline V gene. The CDR3 is made up of 13 amino acids. CDR3 nucleotide sequence: TGTGCAACCAACAGGGGGATGAACACTGAAGCTTTCTTT. The encoded protein is CATNRGMNTEAFF.